What follows are 20 T cell receptor beta chains derived from one specimen sequenced in a study of vaccination effects on CD4 cells after COVID-19. Expansion of antigen-specific CD4+ T cells with viral peptide pools was carried out by the ViraFEST assay before sequencing. An approximately 10-day culture period preceded the isolation of CD4+ T cells. Of the BNT162b2 and mRNA-1273 vaccines, participants received two doses of one or the other. Here immunoSEQ multiplex PCR was the method, and the copy in TCRdb shows in-frame clones only, minus some. Altogether 25,000 to 35,000 clones are present, around three fifths being singletons, with the ten largest covering about 8.7%. What these receptors recognize is not known. The sample consisted of CD4+ T cells from PBMCs cultured with SARS-CoV-2 spike peptides, taken after COVID-19 vaccination. Receptors originate from a human donor who received a COVID-19 vaccine.

This clone was detected a few times. This chain joins TRBV15 and TRBJ2-2, with 8 bases that match TRBD1. The germline V gene encodes CDR1 LNHNV and CDR2 YYDKDF (reference sequence). The CDR3 sequence is 16 residues long. V dropped 0 bases and J dropped 6; count of bases not matched to a gene: 6. CDR3 protein: CATSRDQGARAGELFF. CDR3 nucleotides: TGTGCCACCAGCAGAGATCAGGGGGCTAGGGCCGGGGAGCTGTTTTTT.

The V call is TRBV7-9, the J call TRBJ1-2; D call uncertain. Trimming removed 5 bases at V and 0 bases at J, with 7 bases between. Germline V gives CDR1 SEHNR, CDR2 FQNEAQ (reference sequence). This CDR3 has 13 residues. CDR3 in amino acids: CASSVGSNYGYTF. DNA of the CDR3: TGTGCCAGCAGCGTAGGGTCTAACTATGGCTACACCTTC.

The chain uses TRBV7-2 and TRBJ2-1; D is uncertain. The CDR3 totals 14 residues. Trimming removed 0 bases at V and 8 bases at J, with 11 bases between. The germline gives CDR1 SGHTA, CDR2 FQGNSA. The chain's CDR3 is CASSLASLTHEQFF. CDR3 in DNA: TGTGCCAGCAGCTTAGCCTCGCTAACCCATGAGCAGTTCTTC.

The rearrangement uses TRBV5-1 and TRBJ1-2; D might be TRBD1 (5 bases). This CDR3 spans 16 amino acids. V shed 0 bases and J shed 2 bases, with 14 bases lying between them. Germline CDR1 SGHRS, CDR2 YFSETQ. The CDR3 loop reads CASSLATYRTNYGYTF. CDR3 coding DNA: TGCGCCAGCAGCTTGGCAACATACAGGACCAACTATGGCTACACCTTC.

The J gene is TRBJ2-7, the V gene TRBV4-2; the match to TRBD2 covers 8 bases. Trimming removed 3 bases from V and 3 bases from J; junction bases left unmatched: 10. The CDR3 sequence is 16 residues long. Germline values: CDR1 LGHNA, CDR2 YNFKEQ. This chain's CDR3 is CASSQGDGRGDYEQYF. CDR3 in DNA: TGTGCCAGCAGCCAGGGTGACGGGAGGGGTGACTACGAGCAGTACTTC.

This clone was recorded a few times. This rearrangement joins TRBV27 to TRBJ1-5; no definite D call. From germline, CDR1 is MNHEY and CDR2 SMNVEV (reference sequence). The CDR3 loop spans 14 amino acids. V was shortened by 6 bases and J by 4 bases, with 13 bases between the two germline ends. This CDR3 is CASRGQNFNQPQHF. The CDR3 DNA reads TGTGCCAGCAGGGGCCAGAATTTTAATCAGCCCCAGCATTTT.

The CDR3, as DNA: TGCGCCAGCAGCCAAGAATGGGTCGGGACAGGCTATGGCTACACCTTC. Translated, it gives CASSQEWVGTGYGYTF. V is TRBV4-1 and J is TRBJ1-2; 8 bases map to TRBD1. The CDR3 is made up of 16 amino acids. The trim removed 0 bases at V and 4 bases at J, leaving 7 bases unmatched. Germline lookup yields CDR1 MGHRA and CDR2 YSYEKL.

A word on this clone: Mismatch with germline at one junction end may stem from a read error. The chain carries TRBV3-1 (or the pseudogene TRBV3-2) and TRBJ2-3, with no clear D. Per germline, CDR1 LGHDT and CDR2 YNNKEL (reference sequence). CDR3 length: 14 amino acids. In DNA, the CDR3 is TGTGCCAGCAGTCAAGGACGTTACACAGATACGCAGTATTTT. This sequence encodes CASSQGRYTDTQYF.

DNA of the CDR3: TGTGCCAGCAGTGAGGCGGGGGCGGGTCAGCCCCAGCATTTT. Translation gives CASSEAGAGQPQHF. The V and J genes are TRBV6-1 and TRBJ1-5; tentatively, D is TRBD1 (6 bases). Germline assignment: CDR1 MNHNS and CDR2 SASEGT. CDR3 size: 14 residues. Trimming pared 3 bases from V and 6 bases from J, leaving 12 bases between.

The J gene is TRBJ2-7, the V gene TRBV4-1, with 8 bases fitting TRBD2. V lost 2 bases, J lost 4 bases, and 7 bases stayed unmatched. From germline, CDR1 is MGHRA and CDR2 YSYEKL. The CDR3 consists of 15 residues. For the CDR3, the DNA is TGCGCCAGCAGCCAATTCCAAGCGGGAGCGTACGAGCAGTACTTC. Translated, it gives CASSQFQAGAYEQYF.

The CDR3 nucleotides read TGTGCCAGCAGTGAAGAGGACACCGGGGAGCTGTTTTTT. This translates into CASSEEDTGELFF. This chain links TRBV6-4 with TRBJ2-2; no clear D gene. Germline assignment: CDR1 MRHNA and CDR2 SNTAGT. There are 13 residues in the CDR3. The V and J ends lost 3 bases and 3 bases respectively, with 5 bases between them.

The chain is built from TRBV6-5 and TRBJ2-5, with D uncertain. Germline CDR1 and CDR2: MNHEY and SVGAGI. The ends were cut back, 6 bases at V and 4 bases at J, with 6 bases in the middle. There are 11 residues in the CDR3. CDR3 amino acids: CASSLLETQYF. The CDR3, as DNA: TGTGCCAGCAGCCTTTTAGAGACCCAGTACTTC.

Only a few counts were recorded for this clone. The chain joins TRBV5-1 to TRBJ2-5, with 11 bases aligning to TRBD1. Losses at the gene ends were 3 bases for V and 4 bases for J; bases not matched to a gene: 2. Looked up from germline, CDR1 is SGHRS and CDR2 is YFSETQ. This CDR3 spans 14 amino acids. DNA for the CDR3: TGCGCCAGCAGCTGGGGGACAGGGGGAGAGACCCAGTACTTC. Translation gives CASSWGTGGETQYF.

The rearrangement joins TRBV7-2 to TRBJ1-6; unclear D gene. Germline-derived CDR1 and CDR2 are SGHTA and FQGNSA. This CDR3 has 15 residues. Trimming removed 0 bases at V and 10 bases at J, with 13 bases between. CDR3 DNA sequence: TGTGCCAGCAGCTTAGCGGGATTTCCTAGCTCACCCCTCCACTTT. This sequence encodes CASSLAGFPSSPLHF. The variable domain in full, with the rest retrieved from reference TRBV7-2 and TRBJ1-6, is GAGVSQSPSNKVTEKGKDVELRCDPISGHTALYWYRQSLGQGLEFLIYFQGNSAPDKSGLPSDRFSAERTGGSVSTLTIQRTQQEDSAVYLCASSLAGFPSSPLHFGNGTRLTVT.

This clone was counted a single time. V gene TRBV14 combines with J gene TRBJ2-6; tentatively, D is TRBD2 (5 bases). CDR3 length equals 13 residues. V lost 1 base to trimming and J lost 9 bases, with 7 bases between them. Germline CDR1 and CDR2: SGHDN and FVKESK. CDR3 region: CASSQGAVNVLTF. CDR3 nucleotides: TGTGCCAGCAGCCAAGGAGCGGTCAACGTCCTGACTTTC.

J is TRBJ2-1 and V is TRBV10-2; TRBD1 matches 11 bases. V dropped 5 bases and J dropped 7; count of bases not matched to a gene: 7. Germline V gene lookup returns CDR1 WSHSY and CDR2 SAAADI. CDR3 length: 15 residues. The CDR3 DNA is TGCGCCAGCAGTCTGGACAGGGGGCCGAGGAATGAGCAGTTCTTC. Residues: CASSLDRGPRNEQFF.

This clone was detected a few times. The chain joins TRBV2 to TRBJ1-6, with 7 nucleotides matching TRBD1. V dropped 7 bases and J dropped 5; count of bases not matched to a gene: 11. Germline CDR1 is SNHLY and CDR2 is FYNNEI. The CDR3 has 16 residues. CDR3 sequence: CASTRGRGENNSPLHF. As DNA, the CDR3 is TGTGCCAGCACTAGGGGCAGGGGGGAAAATAATTCACCCCTCCACTTT.

The V gene is TRBV15, the J gene TRBJ1-6; D is uncertain. The CDR3 contains 14 residues. Trimming removed 6 bases at V and 2 bases at J, with 8 bases between. Looked up from germline, CDR1 is LNHNV and CDR2 is YYDKDF (reference sequence). As DNA, the CDR3 is TGTGCCACCAGACCGGACCCCTATAATTCACCCCTCCACTTT. It codes for CATRPDPYNSPLHF.

The rearrangement links TRBV6-5 to TRBJ2-7; a weak D match, TRBD1 (6 bases). V was clipped by 2 bases and J by 6 bases, with 14 bases between them. The germline V gene encodes CDR1 MNHEY and CDR2 SVGAGI. The CDR3 extends over 14 amino acids. As DNA, the CDR3 is TGTGCCAGCAGTTACACAGGGCGTCAGGGCGAGCAGTACTTC. It yields the protein CASSYTGRQGEQYF.

This clone was seen only a few times. The rearrangement links TRBV6-4 to TRBJ2-1; possibly TRBD1 for D (6 bases). This CDR3 region has 15 residues. The germline V gene has CDR1 MRHNA and CDR2 SNTAGT. The V and J ends lost 2 bases and 8 bases respectively, with 16 bases between them. Here the CDR3 reads CASSDRRRGIDEQFF. The CDR3 nucleotides are TGTGCCAGCAGTGACCGTCGCAGGGGTATCGATGAGCAGTTCTTC.